The clone carrying this T cell receptor (beta chain) was detected only a few times. Original methodology: Nucleated cell counts were estimated from reference gene primer amplification. The repertoire was sequenced with immunoSEQ multiplex PCR; TCRdb's copy has only in-frame clones and lacks some. From that table come the V and J calls and clone size; the DNA was used to work out D and trimming. The data contain over 100,000 clones, 75% to 90% of them singletons. This sample was included in a study of blood T cell repertoires in COVID-19. Study context: Sample material is recorded as cDNA or gDNA derived from T cells, B-cell-depleted T cells, or PBMCs.

J lost 6 bases, V lost 3 bases, and 26 bases had no gene match. Germline CDR1 and CDR2: GTSNPN and SVGIG (reference sequence). This CDR3 region has 21 residues. The TCR sequence derives from a man aged 50-59 years with acute or convalescent COVID-19. Sequenced sample: peripheral blood. The J gene is TRBJ2-4, the V gene TRBV30, with TRBD1 identical over 10 bases. In DNA form, the CDR3 reads TGTGCCTGGAGCCTGCCTCGACAGGGGGCCCACCCGGGACTAGGTCGAAACATTCAGTACTTC. Translation: CAWSLPRQGAHPGLGRNIQYF.